Listed below are T cell receptor beta chains from one sample, sequenced in a study of preoperative IRX-2 immunotherapy in early breast cancer. Assay: immunoSEQ multiplex PCR; the TCRdb copy retains only in-frame clones and omits some. Of around 43,000 clones in the sample, approximately 80% were seen once. This material consisted of tumor tissue, taken after IRX-2 immunotherapy. All receptors come from a human donor with breast cancer. The CDR3 runs from the conserved cysteine through the conserved F or W. D genes are given only for firm matches. The size entry is marked missing in some rows and otherwise reads once, few, many or a size class.

v_call,d_call,j_call,clone_size,cdr3_aa,cdr3_nt
TRBV6-8,-,TRBJ1-3,once,CASRGGTSGNTIYF,TGTGCCAGCCGTGGGGGAACGTCTGGAAACACCATATATTTT
TRBV5-1,TRBD1,TRBJ1-1,-,CASSLTQGAAEAFF,TGCGCCAGCAGCTTGACCCAGGGGGCCGCTGAAGCTTTCTTT
TRBV5-1,TRBD2,TRBJ2-3,-,CASSLNPPGLADTQYF,TGCGCCAGCAGCTTGAATCCCCCGGGACTAGCAGATACGCAGTATTTT
TRBV10-2,-,TRBJ2-1,few,CASGTSYNEQFF,TGCGCCAGCGGGACCTCCTACAATGAGCAGTTCTTC
TRBV6-8,-,TRBJ1-3,once,CASRSYSSSGNTIYF,TGTGCCAGCAGGAGCTACAGTAGCTCTGGAAACACCATATATTTT
TRBV2,-,TRBJ2-1,-,CASRLASSYNEQFF,TGTGCCAGCAGATTGGCGTCAAGCTACAATGAGCAGTTCTTC
TRBV6-8,TRBD1,TRBJ1-5,-,CASKLQGASQPQHF,TGTGCCAGCAAACTCCAGGGGGCGAGTCAGCCCCAGCATTTT
TRBV16,-,TRBJ2-6,-,CASSQTGTSGANVLTF,TGTGCCAGCAGCCAAACAGGGACTTCTGGGGCCAACGTCCTGACTTTC
TRBV1,-,TRBJ2-7,once,CASSRTSGGNYEQYF,TGCGCCAGCAGCCGGACTAGCGGGGGAAACTACGAGCAGTACTTC
TRBV30,-,TRBJ2-1,-,CAWSVGGYNEQFF,TGTGCCTGGAGTGTGGGCGGTTACAATGAGCAGTTCTTC
TRBV6-8,TRBD1,TRBJ1-1,-,CASSYSTGSRLLEAFF,TGTGCCAGCAGTTACTCGACAGGGTCCCGTCTCTTGGAAGCTTTCTTT
TRBV9,-,TRBJ1-2,-,CASHRSQSAGGYTF,TGTGCCAGCCACCGAAGTCAATCGGCGGGAGGCTACACCTTC
TRBV5-1,-,TRBJ2-2,-,CASSFGAGLTGELFF,TGCGCCAGCAGCTTTGGAGCGGGCCTTACCGGGGAGCTGTTTTTT
TRBV28,-,TRBJ1-1,-,CASSRSGHLNTEAFF,TGTGCCAGCTCCCGATCGGGGCATCTTAACACTGAAGCTTTCTTT
TRBV19,-,TRBJ1-6,-,CASQVGAYNSPLHF,TGTGCCAGTCAGGTAGGGGCCTATAATTCACCCCTCCACTTT
TRBV6-8,-,TRBJ1-4,medium-sized,CASSRGATNEKLFF,TGTGCCAGCAGCCGCGGTGCAACTAATGAAAAACTGTTTTTT
TRBV15,-,TRBJ2-5,-,CATSREPGRQETQYF,TGTGCCACCAGCAGAGAGCCAGGGAGACAAGAGACCCAGTACTTC
TRBV11-3,TRBD1,TRBJ2-1,medium-sized,CASSDVTGGTYNEQFF,TGTGCCAGCAGCGACGTGACAGGGGGCACCTACAATGAGCAGTTCTTC